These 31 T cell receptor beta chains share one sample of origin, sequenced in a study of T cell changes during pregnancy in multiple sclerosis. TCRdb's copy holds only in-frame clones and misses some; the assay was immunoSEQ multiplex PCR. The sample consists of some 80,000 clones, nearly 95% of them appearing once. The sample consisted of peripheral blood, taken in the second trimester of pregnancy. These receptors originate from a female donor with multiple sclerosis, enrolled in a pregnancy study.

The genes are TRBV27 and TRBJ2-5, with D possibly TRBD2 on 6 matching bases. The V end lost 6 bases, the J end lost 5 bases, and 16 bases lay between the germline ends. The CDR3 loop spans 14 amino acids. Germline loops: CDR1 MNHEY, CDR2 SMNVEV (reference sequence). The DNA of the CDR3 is TGTGCCAGCAGCTCAGCCCGAGGGAGGGAGACCCAGTACTTC. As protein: CASSSARGRETQYF.

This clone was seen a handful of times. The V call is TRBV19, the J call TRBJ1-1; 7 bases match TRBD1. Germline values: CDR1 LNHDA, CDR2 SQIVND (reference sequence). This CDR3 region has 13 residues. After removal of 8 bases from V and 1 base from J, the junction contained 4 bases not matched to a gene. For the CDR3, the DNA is TGTGCCAGTCGACAGGGCGGGAACACTGAAGCTTTCTTT. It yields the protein CASRQGGNTEAFF.

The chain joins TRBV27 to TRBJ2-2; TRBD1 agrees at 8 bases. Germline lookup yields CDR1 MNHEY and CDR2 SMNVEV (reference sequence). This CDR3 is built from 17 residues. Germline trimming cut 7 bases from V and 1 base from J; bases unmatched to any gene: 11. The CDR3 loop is CASTHPQGALNTGELFF. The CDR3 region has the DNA TGTGCCAGCACCCATCCCCAGGGGGCCCTGAACACCGGGGAGCTGTTTTTT.

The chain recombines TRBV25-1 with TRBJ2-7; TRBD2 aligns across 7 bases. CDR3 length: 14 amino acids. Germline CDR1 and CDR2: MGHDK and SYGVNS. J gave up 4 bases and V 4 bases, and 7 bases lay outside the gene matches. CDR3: CASSGAGEGYEQYF. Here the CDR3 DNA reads TGTGCCAGCAGTGGGGCGGGAGAGGGGTACGAGCAGTACTTC.

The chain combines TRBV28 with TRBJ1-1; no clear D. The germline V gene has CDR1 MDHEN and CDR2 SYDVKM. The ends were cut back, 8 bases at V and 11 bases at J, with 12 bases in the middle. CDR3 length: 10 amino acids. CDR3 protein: CASGSGRAFF. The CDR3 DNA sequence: TGTGCCAGCGGGTCGGGGAGGGCTTTCTTT.

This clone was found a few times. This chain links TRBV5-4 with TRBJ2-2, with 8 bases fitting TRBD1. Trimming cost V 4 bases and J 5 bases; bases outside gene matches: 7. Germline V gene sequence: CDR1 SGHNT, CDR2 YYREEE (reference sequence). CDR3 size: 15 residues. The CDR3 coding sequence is TGTGCCAGCAGCGGGTGGACAGGGCGAACCGGGGAGCTGTTTTTT. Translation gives CASSGWTGRTGELFF.

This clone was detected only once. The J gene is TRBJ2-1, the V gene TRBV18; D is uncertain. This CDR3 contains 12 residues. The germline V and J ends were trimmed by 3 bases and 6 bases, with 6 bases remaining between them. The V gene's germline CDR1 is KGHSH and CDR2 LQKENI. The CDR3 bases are TGTGCCAGCTCACCGCTAGGCAATGAGCAGTTCTTC. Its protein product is CASSPLGNEQFF.

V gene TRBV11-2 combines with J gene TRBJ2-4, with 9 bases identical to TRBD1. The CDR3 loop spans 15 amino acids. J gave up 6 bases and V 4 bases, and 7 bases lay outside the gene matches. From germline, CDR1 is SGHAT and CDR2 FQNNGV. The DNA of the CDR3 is TGTGCCAGCAGCTACAGGACAGGGGAGCTAAACATTCAGTACTTC. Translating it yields CASSYRTGELNIQYF.

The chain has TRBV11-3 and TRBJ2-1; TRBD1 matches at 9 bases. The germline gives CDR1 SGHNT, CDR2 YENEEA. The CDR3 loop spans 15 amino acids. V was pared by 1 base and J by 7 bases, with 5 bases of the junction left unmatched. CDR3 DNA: TGTGCCAGCAGCTTAGGGGGGGACAGGGAGAATGAGCAGTTCTTC. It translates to CASSLGGDRENEQFF.

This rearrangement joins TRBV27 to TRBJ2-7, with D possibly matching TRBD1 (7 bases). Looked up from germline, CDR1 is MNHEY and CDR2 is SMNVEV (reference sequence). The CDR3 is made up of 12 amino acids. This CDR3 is CASGDSSYEQYF. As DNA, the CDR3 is TGTGCTTCGGGGGACAGCTCCTACGAGCAGTACTTC.

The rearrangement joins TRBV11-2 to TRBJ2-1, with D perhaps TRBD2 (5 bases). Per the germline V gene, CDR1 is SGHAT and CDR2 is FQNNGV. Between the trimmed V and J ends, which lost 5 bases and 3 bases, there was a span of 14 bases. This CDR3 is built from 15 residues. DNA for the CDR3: TGTGCCAGCAGCCGGACTCAAACCAACTACAATGAGCAGTTCTTC. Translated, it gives CASSRTQTNYNEQFF. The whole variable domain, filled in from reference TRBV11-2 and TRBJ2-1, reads EAGVAQSPRYKIIEKRQSVAFWCNPISGHATLYWYQQILGQGPKLLIQFQNNGVVDDSQLPKDRFSAERLKGVDSTLKIQPAKLEDSAVYLCASSRTQTNYNEQFFGPGTRLTVL.

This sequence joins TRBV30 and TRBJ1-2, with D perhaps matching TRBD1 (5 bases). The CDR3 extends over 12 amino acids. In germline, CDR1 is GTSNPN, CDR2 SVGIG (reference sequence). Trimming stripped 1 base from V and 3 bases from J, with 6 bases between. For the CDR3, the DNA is TGTGCCTGGAGTGGGGGGGACTATGGCTACACCTTC. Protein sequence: CAWSGGDYGYTF.

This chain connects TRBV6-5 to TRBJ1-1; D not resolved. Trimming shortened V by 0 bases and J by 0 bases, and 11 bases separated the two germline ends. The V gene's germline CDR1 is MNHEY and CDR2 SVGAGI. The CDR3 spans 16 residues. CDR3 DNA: TGTGCCAGCAGTTACTCTGGTTCGGGGATGAACACTGAAGCTTTCTTT. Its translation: CASSYSGSGMNTEAFF.

This chain's CDR3 is CASSPDRGASEKLFF. Here the CDR3 DNA reads TGTGCCAGCAGCCCGGACAGGGGGGCCTCGGAAAAACTGTTTTTT. The chain is built from TRBV6-6 and TRBJ1-4, with 10 positions matching TRBD1. From germline, CDR1 is MNHNY and CDR2 SVGAGI (reference sequence). This CDR3 region has 15 residues. J gave up 8 bases and V 6 bases, and 9 bases lay outside the gene matches.

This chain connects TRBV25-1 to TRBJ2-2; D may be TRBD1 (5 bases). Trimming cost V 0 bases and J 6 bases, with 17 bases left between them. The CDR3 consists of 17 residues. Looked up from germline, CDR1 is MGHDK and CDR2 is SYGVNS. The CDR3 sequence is CASSEYLAGYRSGELFF. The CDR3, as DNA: TGTGCCAGCAGTGAATATCTTGCAGGGTACCGGTCCGGGGAGCTGTTTTTT.

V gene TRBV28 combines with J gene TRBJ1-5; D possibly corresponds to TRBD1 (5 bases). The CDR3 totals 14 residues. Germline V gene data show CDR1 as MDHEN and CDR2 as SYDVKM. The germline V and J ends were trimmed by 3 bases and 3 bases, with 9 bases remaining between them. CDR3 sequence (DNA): TGTGCCAGCAGTTTTCGGGGGGTCAATCAGCCCCAGCATTTT. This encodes CASSFRGVNQPQHF.

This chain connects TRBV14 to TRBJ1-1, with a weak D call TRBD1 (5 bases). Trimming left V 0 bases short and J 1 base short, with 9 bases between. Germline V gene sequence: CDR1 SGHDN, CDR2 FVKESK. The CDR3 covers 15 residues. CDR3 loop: CASSQDRGRNTEAFF. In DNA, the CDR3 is TGTGCCAGCAGCCAAGATAGGGGAAGGAACACTGAAGCTTTCTTT. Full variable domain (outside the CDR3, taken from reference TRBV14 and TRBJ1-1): EAGVTQFPSHSVIEKGQTVTLRCDPISGHDNLYWYRRVMGKEIKFLLHFVKESKQDESGMPNNRFLAERTGGTYSTLKVQPAELEDSGVYFCASSQDRGRNTEAFFGQGTRLTVV.

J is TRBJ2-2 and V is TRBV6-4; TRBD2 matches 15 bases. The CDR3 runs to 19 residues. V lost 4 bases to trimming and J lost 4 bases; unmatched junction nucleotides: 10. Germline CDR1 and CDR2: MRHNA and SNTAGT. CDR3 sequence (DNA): TGTGCCAGCAGTGTCTGGACTAGCGGGAGGGCCCGGGTCACCGGGGAGCTGTTTTTT. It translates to CASSVWTSGRARVTGELFF.

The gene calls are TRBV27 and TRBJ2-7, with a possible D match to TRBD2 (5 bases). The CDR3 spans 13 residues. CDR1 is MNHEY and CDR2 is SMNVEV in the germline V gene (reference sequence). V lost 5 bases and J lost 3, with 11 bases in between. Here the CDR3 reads CASSPAAGYEQYF. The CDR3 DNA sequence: TGTGCCAGCAGTCCAGCGGCGGGCTACGAGCAGTACTTC.

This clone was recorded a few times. The CDR3 protein is CASSSQTSGRVDTQYF. CDR3 sequence (DNA): TGTGCCAGCAGCTCGCAGACTAGCGGGAGGGTAGATACGCAGTATTTT. V usage is TRBV5-6 and J usage is TRBJ2-3; 14 bases are shared with TRBD2. The CDR3 runs to 16 residues. CDR1 SGHDT and CDR2 YYEEEE come from the germline V gene. With 3 bases clipped from V and 5 bases from J, the junction kept 5 bases outside the gene matches.

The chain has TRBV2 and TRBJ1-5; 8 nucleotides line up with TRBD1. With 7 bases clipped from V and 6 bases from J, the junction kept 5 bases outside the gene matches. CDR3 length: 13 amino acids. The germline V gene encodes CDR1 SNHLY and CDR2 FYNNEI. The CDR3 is CASNDRGPQPQHF. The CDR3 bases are TGTGCCAGCAATGACAGGGGTCCTCAGCCCCAGCATTTT.

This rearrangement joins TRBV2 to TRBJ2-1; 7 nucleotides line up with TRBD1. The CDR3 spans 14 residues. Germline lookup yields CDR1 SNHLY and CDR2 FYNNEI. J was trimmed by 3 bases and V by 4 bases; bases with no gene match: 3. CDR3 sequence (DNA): TGTGCCAGCAGTGGACAGGGCGGCTACAATGAGCAGTTCTTC. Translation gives CASSGQGGYNEQFF.

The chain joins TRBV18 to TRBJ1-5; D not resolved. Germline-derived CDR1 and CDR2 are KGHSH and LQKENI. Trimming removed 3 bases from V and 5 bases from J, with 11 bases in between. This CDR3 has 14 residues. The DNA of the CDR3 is TGTGCCAGCTCACCCGGTAGCACTGATCAGCCCCAGCATTTT. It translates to CASSPGSTDQPQHF.

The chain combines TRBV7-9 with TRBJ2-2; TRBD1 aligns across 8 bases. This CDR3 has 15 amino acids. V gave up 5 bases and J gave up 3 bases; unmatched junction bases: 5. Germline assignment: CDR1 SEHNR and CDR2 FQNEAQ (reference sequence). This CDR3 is CASSLDRGYTGELFF. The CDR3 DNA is TGTGCCAGCAGCCTCGACAGGGGTTACACCGGGGAGCTGTTTTTT.

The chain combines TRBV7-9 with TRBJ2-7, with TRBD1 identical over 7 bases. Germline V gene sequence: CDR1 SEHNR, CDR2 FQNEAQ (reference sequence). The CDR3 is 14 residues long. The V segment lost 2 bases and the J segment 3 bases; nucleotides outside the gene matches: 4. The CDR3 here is CASSLWDRNYEQYF. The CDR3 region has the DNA TGTGCCAGCAGCTTATGGGACAGAAACTACGAGCAGTACTTC.

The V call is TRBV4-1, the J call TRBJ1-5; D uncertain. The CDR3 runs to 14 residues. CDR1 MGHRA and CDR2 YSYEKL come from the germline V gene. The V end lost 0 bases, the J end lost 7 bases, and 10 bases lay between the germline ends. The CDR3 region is CASSQDLGLQPQHF. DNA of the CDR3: TGCGCCAGCAGCCAAGATCTAGGCCTCCAGCCCCAGCATTTT.

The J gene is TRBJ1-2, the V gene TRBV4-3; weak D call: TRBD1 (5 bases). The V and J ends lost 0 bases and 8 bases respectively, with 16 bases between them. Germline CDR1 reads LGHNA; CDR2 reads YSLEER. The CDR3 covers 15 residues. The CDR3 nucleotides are TGCGCCAGCAGCCAAGATTTCGACTCTAAGGGGGGCTACACCTTC. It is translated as CASSQDFDSKGGYTF.

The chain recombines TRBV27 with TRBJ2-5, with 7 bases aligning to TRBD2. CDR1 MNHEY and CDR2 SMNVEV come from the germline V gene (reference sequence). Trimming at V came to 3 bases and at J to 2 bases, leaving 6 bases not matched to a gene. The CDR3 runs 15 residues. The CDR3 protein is CASSFQAGMQETQYF. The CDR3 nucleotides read TGTGCCAGCAGTTTCCAAGCGGGGATGCAAGAGACCCAGTACTTC.

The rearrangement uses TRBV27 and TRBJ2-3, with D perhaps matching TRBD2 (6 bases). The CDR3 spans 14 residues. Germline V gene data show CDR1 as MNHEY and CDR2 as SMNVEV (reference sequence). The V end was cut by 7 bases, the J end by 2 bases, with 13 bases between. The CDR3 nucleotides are TGTGCCAGCACCCCAGCGGGTTACACAGATACGCAGTATTTT. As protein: CASTPAGYTDTQYF.

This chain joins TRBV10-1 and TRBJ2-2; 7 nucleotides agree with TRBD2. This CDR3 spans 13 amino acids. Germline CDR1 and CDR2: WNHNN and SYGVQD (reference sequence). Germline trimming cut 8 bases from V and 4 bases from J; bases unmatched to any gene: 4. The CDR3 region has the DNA TGCGCCAGCGGGTCTAGCGGCACCGGGGAGCTGTTTTTT. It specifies CASGSSGTGELFF.

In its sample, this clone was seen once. The CDR3 nucleotides are TGTGCCAGTACTAATAGCGGGAGTAGCACCGGGGAGCTGTTTTTT. It encodes CASTNSGSSTGELFF. The chain employs TRBV6-5 and TRBJ2-2, with TRBD2 identical over 9 bases. With V trimmed by 9 bases and J by 4 bases, 9 bases remained unmatched. CDR3 length equals 15 residues. In germline, CDR1 is MNHEY, CDR2 SVGAGI.